Listed here are 8 T cell receptor beta chains from one sample, sequenced in a study of cytomegalovirus exposure and HLA in healthy donors. Primers included in the PCR were 60 Vbeta and 13 Jbeta primers. TCRdb's table, derived via immunoSEQ multiplex PCR, lists solely in-frame clones and lacks some. The sample holds fewer than 200,000 clones, roughly 82% seen once. Source material: PBMCs. The receptors were sampled from a girl between 2 and 10 years old in good health and CMV-seropositive.

The gene calls are TRBV5-1 and TRBJ1-1; the match to TRBD1 covers 8 bases. Trimming at V came to 2 bases and at J to 3 bases, leaving 6 bases not matched to a gene. Germline CDR1 reads SGHRS; CDR2 reads YFSETQ. This CDR3 is 15 amino acids long. DNA for the CDR3: TGCGCCAGCAGCTTAGACTCGACAGGGGACACTGAAGCTTTCTTT. As protein: CASSLDSTGDTEAFF.

The rearrangement joins TRBV9 to TRBJ2-2, with 10 positions matching TRBD1. Germline lookup yields CDR1 SGDLS and CDR2 YYNGEE. The ends lost 3 bases at V and 2 bases at J; junction bases unmatched: 4. CDR3 length equals 16 residues. CDR3 loop: CASSGGTGVNTGELFF. The CDR3 DNA reads TGTGCCAGCAGCGGAGGGACAGGGGTTAACACCGGGGAGCTGTTTTTT.

The V gene is TRBV9, the J gene TRBJ2-3; TRBD1 aligns across 7 bases. The CDR3 has 16 residues. Germline V gives CDR1 SGDLS, CDR2 YYNGEE. V lost 4 bases and J lost 3; bases outside the gene matches: 11. The CDR3 DNA is TGTGCCAGCAGCACCACTGGACAGGACCGAACAGATACGCAGTATTTT. Translating it yields CASSTTGQDRTDTQYF.

The V call is TRBV7-3, the J call TRBJ2-3; D is undetermined. V lost 2 bases, J lost 1 base, and 13 bases lay in between. The CDR3 has 16 amino acids. Germline V CDR1 and CDR2: SGHTA, FQGTGA. In nucleotides, the CDR3 is TGTGCCAGCAGCTTAGCCCCCACTCTCGGCACAGATACGCAGTATTTT. It yields the protein CASSLAPTLGTDTQYF.

The chain employs TRBV28 and TRBJ1-6; tentative D call: TRBD1 (6 bases). V was clipped by 5 bases and J by 9 bases, with 11 bases between them. The CDR3 covers 13 residues. The germline V gene encodes CDR1 MDHEN and CDR2 SYDVKM. The CDR3: CASSPGQFSPLHF. The CDR3 nucleotides are TGTGCCAGCAGTCCCGGACAGTTTTCACCCCTCCACTTT.

The rearrangement links TRBV5-6 to TRBJ2-2; 9 bases align to TRBD2. Germline V lookup: CDR1 SGHDT, CDR2 YYEEEE. Germline trimming cut 2 bases from V and 1 base from J; bases unmatched to any gene: 0. The CDR3 spans 15 residues. CDR3 bases: TGTGCCAGCAGCTTTAGCGGGGGGAACACCGGGGAGCTGTTTTTT. Its protein product is CASSFSGGNTGELFF.

As regards this clone: This sample also contains other DNA sequences that code for the same CDR3. V is TRBV30 and J is TRBJ1-3; 7 nucleotides match TRBD1. The CDR3 runs 14 residues. Germline CDR1 GTSNPN, CDR2 SVGIG (reference sequence). Trimming took 2 bases from V and 3 from J; bases not matched to a gene: 4. The CDR3 loop reads CAWSWGTDGNTIYF. In nucleotides, the CDR3 is TGTGCCTGGAGTTGGGGGACAGATGGAAACACCATATATTTT. Together with reference TRBV30 and TRBJ1-3, the CDR3 gives the full variable domain: SQTIHQWPATLVQPVGSPLSLECTVEGTSNPNLYWYRQAAGRGLQLLFYSVGIGQISSEVPQNLSASRPQDRQFILSSKKLLLSDSGFYLCAWSWGTDGNTIYFGEGSWLTVV.

This chain links TRBV2 with TRBJ2-1; TRBD1 matches at 8 bases. Germline trimming cut 6 bases from V and 2 bases from J; bases unmatched to any gene: 6. CDR3 length: 15 amino acids. Germline V gene lookup returns CDR1 SNHLY and CDR2 FYNNEI. Here the CDR3 reads CASREYRGAYNEQFF. CDR3 in DNA: TGTGCCAGCAGGGAGTACAGGGGGGCCTACAATGAGCAGTTCTTC.